This T cell receptor (beta chain) was recorded in a study of glioma-infiltrating T cells after dendritic cell vaccination. In its sample, this clone was seen a few times. The immunoSEQ assay amplified TCRB CDR3 from up to 2 ug DNA. The protocol was immunoSEQ multiplex PCR, while the TCRdb copy is restricted to in-frame clones and leaves out a portion. The top ten hold around a tenth of the sample, which has approximately 62,000 clones, 86% seen once. Time point in this sample: after dendritic cell vaccination, including at tumor progression/relapse. No glioblastoma patient carried an isocitrate dehydrogenase mutation. The sample consisted of blood, taken after dendritic cell vaccination. This receptor was obtained from a human donor with glioblastoma.

Here the CDR3 reads CASRTSGYNEQFF. The CDR3 DNA reads TGTGCCAGTCGGACTAGCGGCTACAATGAGCAGTTCTTC. The chain joins TRBV7-9 to TRBJ2-1; 10 nucleotides match TRBD2. The CDR3 sequence is 13 residues long. The germline V gene encodes CDR1 SEHNR and CDR2 FQNEAQ (reference sequence). The V gene end was trimmed by 9 bases and the J gene end by 3 bases; junction bases not matched to a gene: 2.